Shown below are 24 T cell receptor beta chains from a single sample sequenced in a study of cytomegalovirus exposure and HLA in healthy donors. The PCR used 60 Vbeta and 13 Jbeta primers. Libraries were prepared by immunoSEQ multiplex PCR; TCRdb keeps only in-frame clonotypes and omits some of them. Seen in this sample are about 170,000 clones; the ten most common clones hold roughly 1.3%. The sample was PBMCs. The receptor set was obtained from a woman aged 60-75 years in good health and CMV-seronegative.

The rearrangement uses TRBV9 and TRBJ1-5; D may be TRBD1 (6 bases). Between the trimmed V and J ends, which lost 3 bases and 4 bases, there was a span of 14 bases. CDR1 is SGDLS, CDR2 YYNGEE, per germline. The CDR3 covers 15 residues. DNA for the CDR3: TGTGCCAGCAGCGCTGCCGGGACAACTAATCAGCCCCAGCATTTT. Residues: CASSAAGTTNQPQHF.

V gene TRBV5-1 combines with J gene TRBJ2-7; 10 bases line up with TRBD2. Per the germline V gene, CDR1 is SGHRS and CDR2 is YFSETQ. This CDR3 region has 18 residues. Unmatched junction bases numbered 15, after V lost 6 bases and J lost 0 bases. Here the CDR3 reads CASNLAPLAGGSSYEQYF. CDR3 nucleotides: TGCGCCAGCAACCTAGCCCCATTAGCGGGAGGTAGCTCCTACGAGCAGTACTTC. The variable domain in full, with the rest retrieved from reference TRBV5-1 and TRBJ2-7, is KAGVTQTPRYLIKTRGQQVTLSCSPISGHRSVSWYQQTPGQGLQFLFEYFSETQRNKGNFPGRFSGRQFSNSRSEMNVSTLELGDSALYLCASNLAPLAGGSSYEQYFGPGTRLTVT.

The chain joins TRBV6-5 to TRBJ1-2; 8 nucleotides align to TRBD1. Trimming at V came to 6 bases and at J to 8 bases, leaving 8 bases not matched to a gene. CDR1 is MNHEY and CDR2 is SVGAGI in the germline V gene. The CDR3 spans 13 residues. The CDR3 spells CASRPQGVGGYTF. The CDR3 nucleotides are TGTGCCAGCAGGCCACAGGGGGTGGGCGGCTACACCTTC.

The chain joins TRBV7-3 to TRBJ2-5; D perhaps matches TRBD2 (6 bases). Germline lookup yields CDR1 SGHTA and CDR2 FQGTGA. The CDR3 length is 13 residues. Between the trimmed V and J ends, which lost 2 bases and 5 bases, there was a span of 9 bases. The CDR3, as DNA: TGTGCCAGCAGCTTAGGAGGGTCTGAGACCCAGTACTTC. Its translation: CASSLGGSETQYF.

The CDR3 spells CASTRGGAQETQYF. The DNA for the CDR3 is TGTGCCAGCACCCGAGGGGGGGCTCAAGAGACCCAGTACTTC. V usage is TRBV6-1 and J usage is TRBJ2-5; D possibly corresponds to TRBD2 (7 bases). The CDR3 extends over 14 amino acids. Germline CDR1 is MNHNS and CDR2 is SASEGT. V was trimmed by 7 bases and J by 2 bases, leaving 14 bases between them.

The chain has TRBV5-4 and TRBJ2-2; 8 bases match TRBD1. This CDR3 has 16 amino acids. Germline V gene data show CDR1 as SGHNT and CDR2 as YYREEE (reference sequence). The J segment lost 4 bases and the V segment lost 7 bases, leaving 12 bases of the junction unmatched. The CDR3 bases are TGTGCCAGCTCTACCCCGGCAGGGGGCGGCACCGGGGAGCTGTTTTTT. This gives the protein CASSTPAGGGTGELFF.

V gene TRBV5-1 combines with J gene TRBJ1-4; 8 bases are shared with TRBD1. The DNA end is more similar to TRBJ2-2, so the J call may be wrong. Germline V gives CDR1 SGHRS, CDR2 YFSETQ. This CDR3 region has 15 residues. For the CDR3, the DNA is TGCGCCAGCAGCCTTACCGGGACAGGACCCAGGGAGCTGTTTTTT. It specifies CASSLTGTGPRELFF.

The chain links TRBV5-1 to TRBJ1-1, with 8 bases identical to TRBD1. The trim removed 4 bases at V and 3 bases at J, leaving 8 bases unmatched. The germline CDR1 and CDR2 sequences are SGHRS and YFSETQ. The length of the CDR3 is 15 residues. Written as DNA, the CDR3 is TGCGCCAGCAGCCATAACACAGGGGGGGACACTGAAGCTTTCTTT. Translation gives CASSHNTGGDTEAFF.

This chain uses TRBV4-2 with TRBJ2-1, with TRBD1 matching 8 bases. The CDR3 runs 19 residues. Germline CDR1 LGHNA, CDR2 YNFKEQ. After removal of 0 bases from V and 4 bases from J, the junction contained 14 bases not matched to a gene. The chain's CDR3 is CASSQDAGGVGSKYNEQFF. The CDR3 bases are TGTGCCAGCAGCCAAGATGCAGGGGGCGTTGGATCGAAATACAATGAGCAGTTCTTC.

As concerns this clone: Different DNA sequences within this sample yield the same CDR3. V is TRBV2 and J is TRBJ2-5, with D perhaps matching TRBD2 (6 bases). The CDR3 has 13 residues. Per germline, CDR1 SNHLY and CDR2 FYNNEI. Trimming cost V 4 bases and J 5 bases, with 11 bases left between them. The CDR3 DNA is TGTGCCAGCAGTGTGGAGGGATCCGAGACCCAGTACTTC. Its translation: CASSVEGSETQYF.

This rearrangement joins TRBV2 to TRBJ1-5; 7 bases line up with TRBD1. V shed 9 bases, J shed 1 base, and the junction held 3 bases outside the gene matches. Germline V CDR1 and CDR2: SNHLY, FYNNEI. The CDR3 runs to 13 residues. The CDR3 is CASSGQSNQPQHF. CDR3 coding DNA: TGTGCCAGTTCGGGACAGAGCAATCAGCCCCAGCATTTT.

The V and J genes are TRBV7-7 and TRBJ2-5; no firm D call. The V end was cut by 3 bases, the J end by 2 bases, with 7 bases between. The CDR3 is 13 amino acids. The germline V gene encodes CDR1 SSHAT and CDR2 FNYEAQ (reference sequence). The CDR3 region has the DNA TGTGCCAGCAGCTTTGCGGATCAAGAGACCCAGTACTTC. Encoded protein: CASSFADQETQYF.

The CDR3 protein is CASSQSHPGLGTEAFF. The DNA for the CDR3 is TGTGCCAGCAGCCAATCCCACCCGGGGTTGGGCACTGAAGCTTTCTTT. V is TRBV4-2 and J is TRBJ1-1; D gene uncertain. Germline CDR1 is LGHNA and CDR2 is YNFKEQ. This CDR3 is built from 16 residues. V lost 2 bases and J lost 4, with 17 bases in between.

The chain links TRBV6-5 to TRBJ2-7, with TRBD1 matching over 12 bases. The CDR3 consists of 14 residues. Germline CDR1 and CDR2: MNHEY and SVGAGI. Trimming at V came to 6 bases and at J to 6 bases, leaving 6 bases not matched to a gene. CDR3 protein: CASRNRDRGREQYF. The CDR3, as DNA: TGTGCCAGCAGGAACCGGGACAGGGGGCGCGAGCAGTACTTC.

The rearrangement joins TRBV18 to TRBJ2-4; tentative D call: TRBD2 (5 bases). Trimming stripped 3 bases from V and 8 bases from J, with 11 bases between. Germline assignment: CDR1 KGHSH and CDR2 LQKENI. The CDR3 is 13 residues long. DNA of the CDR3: TGTGCCAGCTCACCTGGGAGACGGGACATTCAGTACTTC. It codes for CASSPGRRDIQYF. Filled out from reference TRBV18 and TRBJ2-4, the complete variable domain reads NAGVMQNPRHLVRRRGQEARLRCSPMKGHSHVYWYRQLPEEGLKFMVYLQKENIIDESGMPKERFSAEFPKEGPSILRIQQVVRGDSAAYFCASSPGRRDIQYFGAGTRLSVL.

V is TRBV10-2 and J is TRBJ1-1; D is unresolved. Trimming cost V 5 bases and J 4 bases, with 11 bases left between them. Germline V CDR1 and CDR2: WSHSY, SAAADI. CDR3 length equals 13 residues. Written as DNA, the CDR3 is TGCGCCAGCAGTATAGCCCCAGTCACTGAAGCTTTCTTT. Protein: CASSIAPVTEAFF.

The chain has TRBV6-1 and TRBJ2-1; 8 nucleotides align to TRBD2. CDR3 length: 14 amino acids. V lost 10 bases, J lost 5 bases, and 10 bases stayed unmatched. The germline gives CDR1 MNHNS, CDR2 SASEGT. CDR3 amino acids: CATTSGSKDNEQFF. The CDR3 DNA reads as TGTGCCACCACAAGCGGGAGTAAGGACAATGAGCAGTTCTTC.

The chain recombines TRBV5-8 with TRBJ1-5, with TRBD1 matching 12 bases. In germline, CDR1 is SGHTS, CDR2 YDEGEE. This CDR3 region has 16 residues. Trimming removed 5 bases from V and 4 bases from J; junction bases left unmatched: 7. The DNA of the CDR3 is TGTGCCAGCAGTCGCCGGGGACAGGGGGCTAATCAGCCCCAGCATTTT. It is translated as CASSRRGQGANQPQHF.

CDR3 amino acids: CASSPRRGGDLSGELFF. The DNA of the CDR3 is TGTGCCAGCAGCCCCCGAAGGGGGGGGGATCTGTCCGGGGAGCTGTTTTTT. The rearrangement uses TRBV11-2 and TRBJ2-2; a possible D gene is TRBD2 (7 bases). V dropped 5 bases and J dropped 6 bases, with 22 bases sitting between them. The CDR3 covers 17 residues. Germline assignment: CDR1 SGHAT and CDR2 FQNNGV.

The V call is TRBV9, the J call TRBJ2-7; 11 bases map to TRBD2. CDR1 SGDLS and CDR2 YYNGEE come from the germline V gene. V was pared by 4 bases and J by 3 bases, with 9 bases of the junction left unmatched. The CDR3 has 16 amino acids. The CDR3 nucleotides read TGTGCCAGCAGCTCATCCGGGACTAGCGGATTCTACGAGCAGTACTTC. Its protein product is CASSSSGTSGFYEQYF. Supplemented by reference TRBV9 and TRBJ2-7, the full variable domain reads DSGVTQTPKHLITATGQRVTLRCSPRSGDLSVYWYQQSLDQGLQFLIQYYNGEERAKGNILERFSAQQFPDLHSELNLSSLELGDSALYFCASSSSGTSGFYEQYFGPGTRLTVT.

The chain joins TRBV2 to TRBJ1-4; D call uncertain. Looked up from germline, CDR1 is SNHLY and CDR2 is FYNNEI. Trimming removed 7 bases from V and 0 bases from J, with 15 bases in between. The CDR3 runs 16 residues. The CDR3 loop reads CASIPRFGATNEKLFF. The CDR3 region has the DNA TGTGCCAGCATCCCTCGCTTCGGGGCAACTAATGAAAAACTGTTTTTT.

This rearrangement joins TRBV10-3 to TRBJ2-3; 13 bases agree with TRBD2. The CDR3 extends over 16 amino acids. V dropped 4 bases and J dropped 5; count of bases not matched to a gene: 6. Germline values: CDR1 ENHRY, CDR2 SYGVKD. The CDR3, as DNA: TGTGCCATCAGTGGAGGGACTAGCGGGATGGTAGATACGCAGTATTTT. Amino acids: CAISGGTSGMVDTQYF.

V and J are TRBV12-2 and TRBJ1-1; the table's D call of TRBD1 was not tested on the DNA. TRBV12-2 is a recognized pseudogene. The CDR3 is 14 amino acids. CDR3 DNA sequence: TGTGCAAGTCGCTTTACAGGCATGAACACTGAAGCTTTCTTT. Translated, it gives CASRFTGMNTEAFF.

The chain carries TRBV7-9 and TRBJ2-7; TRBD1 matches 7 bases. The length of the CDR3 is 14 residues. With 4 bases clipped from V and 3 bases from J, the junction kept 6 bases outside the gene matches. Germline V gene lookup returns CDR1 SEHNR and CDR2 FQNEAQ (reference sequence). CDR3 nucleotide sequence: TGTGCCAGCAGCTCCCGACAGGGCTACTACGAGCAGTACTTC. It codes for CASSSRQGYYEQYF.